Listed below are T cell receptor beta chains from one sample, sequenced in a study of T cells after yellow fever vaccination. TCRdb reanalysed the 5' RACE reads using MiXCR and keeps one entry per CDR3 protein. The sample holds 15,000 to 20,000 distinct CDR3 sequences; 4% are singletons and the top ten take about 0.4%. The sequencing here drew on PBMCs, either bulk or a sorted T-cell subset (CD4+, CD8+, memory, or dextramer-sorted; not recorded which), taken 15 days after the yellow fever booster vaccination. These receptors all stem from a man aged 25-45 years who received the YFV17D yellow fever vaccine. Each CDR3 is given with its conserved first and last residue. A D gene is named only where the DNA matches it firmly. Some rows have no size entry. The others give once, few or many, or a class for an expanded clone.

v_gene	abundance	d_gene	j_gene	CDR3nt	CDR3aa
TRBV9	many	TRBD2	TRBJ2-3	TGTGCCAGCAGCGTAGGGACTAGCGGGCTCACAGATACGCAGTATTTT	CASSVGTSGLTDTQYF
TRBV7-2	many	TRBD2	TRBJ2-3	TGTGCCAGCCTGTCGTTCATAGCGGGAGGCGGGGGAGATACGCAGTATTTT	CASLSFIAGGGGDTQYF
TRBV27	many	TRBD2	TRBJ2-3	TGTGCCAGCAGTATATACCAGACTAGCAGCGACACAGATACGCAGTATTTT	CASSIYQTSSDTDTQYF
TRBV4-3	many	TRBD2	TRBJ2-2	TGCGCCAGCAGCCAACGCGGGGGCACCGGGGAGCTGTTTTTT	CASSQRGGTGELFF
TRBV5-5	many	NA	TRBJ2-2	TGTGCCAGCAGCGGGGCACAGACACCCGGGGAGCTGTTTTTT	CASSGAQTPGELFF
TRBV7-2	many	NA	TRBJ1-2	TGTGCCAGCAGGCAGACCCTCTATGGCTACACCTTC	CASRQTLYGYTF
TRBV11-2	many	NA	TRBJ2-7	TGTGCCAGCAGCTTAATTGGGAGCTACGAGCAGTACTTC	CASSLIGSYEQYF
TRBV10-3	many	NA	TRBJ1-1	TGTGCCATCAGTGAGGGAGGGACTGAAGCTTTCTTT	CAISEGGTEAFF
TRBV27	many	NA	TRBJ2-7	TGTGCCAGCAGTTTCGTAAACTCCGAGCAGTACTTC	CASSFVNSEQYF
TRBV20-1	many	TRBD2	TRBJ2-3	TGCAGTGCTAGGGGACTAGCGGGAGACACAGATACGCAGTATTTT	CSARGLAGDTDTQYF
TRBV29-1	many	NA	TRBJ2-2	TGCAGCGGAATAATGCCCGTCACCGGGGAGCTGTTTTTT	CSGIMPVTGELFF
TRBV21-1	many	NA	TRBJ2-1	TGTGCCAGCTTAGAGAAACTAGCGGGAGGGCCGGCCTACAATGAGCAGTTCTTC	CASLEKLAGGPAYNEQFF
TRBV7-9	many	TRBD2	TRBJ2-1	TGTGCCAGCAGCTTTGGACTAGCGGCCAACAATGAGCAGTTCTTC	CASSFGLAANNEQFF
TRBV2	NA	NA	TRBJ1-5	TGTGCCAGCAGGGAGGATCTTTCGCCCCAGCATTTT	CASREDLSPQHF
TRBV27	many	NA	TRBJ1-5	TGTGCCAGCAGCGAGGGCACCTTGAATCAGCCCCAGCATTTT	CASSEGTLNQPQHF